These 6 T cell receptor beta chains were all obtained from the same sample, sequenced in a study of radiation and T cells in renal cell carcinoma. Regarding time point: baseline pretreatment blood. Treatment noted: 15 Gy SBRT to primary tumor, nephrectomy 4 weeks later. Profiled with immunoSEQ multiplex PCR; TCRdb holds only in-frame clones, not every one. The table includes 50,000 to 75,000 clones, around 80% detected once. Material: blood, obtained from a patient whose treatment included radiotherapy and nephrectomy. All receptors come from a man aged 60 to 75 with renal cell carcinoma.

CDR3 DNA sequence: TGTGCCAGCAGCCAAGATCTTAACAGGCCCTATGGCTACACCTTC. This encodes CASSQDLNRPYGYTF. V and J are TRBV4-2 and TRBJ1-2; the D gene is possibly TRBD1 (5 bases). Trimming left V 0 bases short and J 4 bases short, with 12 bases between. Germline V gene data show CDR1 as LGHNA and CDR2 as YNFKEQ. This CDR3 contains 15 residues.

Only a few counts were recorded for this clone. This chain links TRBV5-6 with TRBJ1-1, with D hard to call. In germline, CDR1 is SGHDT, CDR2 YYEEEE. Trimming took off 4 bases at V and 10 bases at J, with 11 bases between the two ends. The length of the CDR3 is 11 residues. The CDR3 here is CASSAESSAFF. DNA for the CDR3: TGTGCCAGCAGCGCAGAGTCGTCAGCTTTCTTT. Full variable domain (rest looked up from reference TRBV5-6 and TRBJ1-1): DAGVTQSPTHLIKTRGQQVTLRCSPKSGHDTVSWYQQALGQGPQFIFQYYEEEERQRGNFPDRFSGHQFPNYSSELNVNALLLGDSALYLCASSAESSAFFGQGTRLTVV.

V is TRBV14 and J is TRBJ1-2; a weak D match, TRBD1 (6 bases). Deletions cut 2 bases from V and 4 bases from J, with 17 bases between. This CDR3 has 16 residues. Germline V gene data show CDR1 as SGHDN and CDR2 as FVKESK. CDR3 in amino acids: CASSQKPSGEVYGYTF. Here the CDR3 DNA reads TGTGCCAGCAGCCAAAAGCCCTCAGGGGAGGTCTATGGCTACACCTTC.

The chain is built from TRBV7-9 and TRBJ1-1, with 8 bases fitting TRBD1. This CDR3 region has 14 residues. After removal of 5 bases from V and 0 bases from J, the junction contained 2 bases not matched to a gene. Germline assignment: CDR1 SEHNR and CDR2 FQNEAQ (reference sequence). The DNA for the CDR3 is TGTGCCAGCAGCGGGACAGGATTGAACACTGAAGCTTTCTTT. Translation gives CASSGTGLNTEAFF.

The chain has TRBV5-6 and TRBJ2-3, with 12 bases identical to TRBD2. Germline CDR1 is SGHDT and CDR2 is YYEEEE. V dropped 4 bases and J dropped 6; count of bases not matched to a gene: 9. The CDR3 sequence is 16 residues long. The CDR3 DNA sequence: TGTGCCAGCAGCGAAGGACTAGCGGGAAGGTTGGATACGCAGTATTTT. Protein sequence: CASSEGLAGRLDTQYF.

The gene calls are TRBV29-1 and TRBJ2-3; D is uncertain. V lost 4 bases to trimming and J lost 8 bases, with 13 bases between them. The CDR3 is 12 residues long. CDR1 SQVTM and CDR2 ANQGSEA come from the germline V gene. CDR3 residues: CSVVPASGTQYF. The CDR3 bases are TGCAGCGTTGTCCCAGCATCCGGTACGCAGTATTTT.